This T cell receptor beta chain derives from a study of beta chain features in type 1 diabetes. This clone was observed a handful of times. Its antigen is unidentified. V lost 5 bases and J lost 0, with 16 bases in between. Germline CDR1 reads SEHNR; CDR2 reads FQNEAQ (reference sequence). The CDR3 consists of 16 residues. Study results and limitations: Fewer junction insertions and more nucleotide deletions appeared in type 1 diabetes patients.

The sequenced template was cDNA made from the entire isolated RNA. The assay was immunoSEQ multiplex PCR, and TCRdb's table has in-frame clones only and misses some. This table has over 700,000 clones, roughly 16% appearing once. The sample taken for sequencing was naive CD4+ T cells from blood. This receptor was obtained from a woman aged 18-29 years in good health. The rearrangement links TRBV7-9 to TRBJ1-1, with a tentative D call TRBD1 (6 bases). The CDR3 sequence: CASSHLDRTLNTEAFF. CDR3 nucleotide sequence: TGTGCCAGCAGCCACTTAGACAGGACTTTGAACACTGAAGCTTTCTTT.